These 25 T cell receptor beta chains were sequenced from one sample in a study of radiotherapy plus CTLA-4 blockade in lung cancer. Profiled with immunoSEQ multiplex PCR; TCRdb holds only in-frame clones, not every one. The sample carries about 83,000 clones, over 70% recorded once. Source: peripheral blood, taken from a patient treated with radiotherapy plus ipilimumab. The receptors originated from a human donor with non-small cell lung cancer who had a partial response to radiotherapy plus ipilimumab. Some clones in this sample may be carry-over from other donors' samples.

The rearrangement joins TRBV5-4 to TRBJ2-5; 8 nucleotides line up with TRBD2. Trimming at V came to 4 bases and at J to 4 bases, leaving 9 bases not matched to a gene. The CDR3 spans 15 residues. The germline V gene has CDR1 SGHNT and CDR2 YYREEE (reference sequence). CDR3 nucleotide sequence: TGTGCCAGCAGCCCCAGCGTAGCGGGAAGAGAGACCCAGTACTTC. The encoded protein is CASSPSVAGRETQYF.

The chain has TRBV9 and TRBJ1-2, with D uncertain. This CDR3 is built from 15 residues. Trimming shortened V by 0 bases and J by 3 bases, and 12 bases separated the two germline ends. Germline values: CDR1 SGDLS, CDR2 YYNGEE. CDR3 bases: TGTGCCAGCAGCGTAGATGCAGTCCCATACTATGGCTACACCTTC. This codes for CASSVDAVPYYGYTF.

A word on this clone: At one end the junction does not follow the germline gene, possibly because of a read error. In the same sample, other DNA sequences code for this CDR3. V gene TRBV6-1 combines with J gene TRBJ1-2, with a tentative D call TRBD1 (6 bases). CDR1 and CDR2 from the germline V gene are MNHNS and SASEGT. This CDR3 is built from 14 residues. CDR3 nucleotides: TGCGCCAGCAGTGATAGGGGGACATCGTATGGCTACACCTTC. This codes for CASSDRGTSYGYTF.

This clone was detected only a few times. The chain couples TRBV7-7 to TRBJ2-2, with D unclear. CDR1 and CDR2 (germline): SSHAT, FNYEAQ (reference sequence). The CDR3 runs 12 residues. V was trimmed by 5 bases and J by 7 bases, leaving 8 bases between them. The CDR3 nucleotides are TGTGCCAGCAGCCCAGACATCGGGGAGCTGTTTTTT. It is translated as CASSPDIGELFF.

This chain uses TRBV28 with TRBJ2-2; maybe TRBD1 (5 bases). CDR3 length equals 15 residues. Germline CDR1 is MDHEN and CDR2 is SYDVKM. V gave up 2 bases and J gave up 3 bases, with 10 bases separating them. The CDR3, as DNA: TGTGCCAGCAGTTTACCGATGGGGCACACCGGGGAGCTGTTTTTT. It encodes CASSLPMGHTGELFF.

CDR3 region: CASSLARTGDEKLFF. In DNA, the CDR3 is TGTGCCAGCAGCTTAGCGCGGACAGGGGACGAAAAACTGTTTTTT. This sequence joins TRBV7-9 and TRBJ1-4, with 9 bases matching TRBD1. V lost 0 bases and J lost 8; bases outside the gene matches: 4. CDR3 length: 15 residues. Germline V lookup: CDR1 SEHNR, CDR2 FQNEAQ (reference sequence). Looking up the rest from reference TRBV7-9 and TRBJ1-4 gives the full variable domain: DTGVSQNPRHKITKRGQNVTFRCDPISEHNRLYWYRQTLGQGPEFLTYFQNEAQLEKSRLLSDRFSAERPKGSFSTLEIQRTEQGDSAMYLCASSLARTGDEKLFFGSGTQLSVL.

The chain uses TRBV7-9 and TRBJ1-4; 8 bases are shared with TRBD1. V lost 2 bases, J lost 0 bases, and 5 bases stayed unmatched. This CDR3 contains 17 residues. Germline lookup yields CDR1 SEHNR and CDR2 FQNEAQ (reference sequence). CDR3 region: CASSLTGGRSTNEKLFF. CDR3 in DNA: TGTGCCAGCAGCTTAACAGGGGGGAGGTCAACTAATGAAAAACTGTTTTTT.

V and J are TRBV7-3 and TRBJ2-1, with 9 bases fitting TRBD2. CDR1 is SGHTA, CDR2 FQGTGA, per germline. The CDR3 covers 20 residues. Unmatched junction bases numbered 17, after V lost 5 bases and J lost 0 bases. CDR3 loop: CASSQPRASGIRSSYNEQFF. In DNA form, the CDR3 reads TGTGCCAGCAGCCAACCGCGTGCTAGCGGGATTAGGAGCTCCTACAATGAGCAGTTCTTC.

CDR3 sequence reads: CASSFTGGSYNEQFF. The CDR3 DNA follows: TGTGCCAGCAGCTTTACAGGGGGCTCCTACAATGAGCAGTTCTTC. This chain joins TRBV11-3 and TRBJ2-1, with 8 bases matching TRBD1. The CDR3 totals 15 residues. The trim removed 3 bases at V and 0 bases at J, leaving 1 base unmatched. CDR1 and CDR2 (germline): SGHNT, YENEEA.

The genes are TRBV7-9 and TRBJ1-2; D might be TRBD1 (5 bases). CDR3 size: 14 residues. Germline V gene data show CDR1 as SEHNR and CDR2 as FQNEAQ (reference sequence). V gave up 4 bases and J gave up 0 bases, with 9 bases separating them. CDR3 coding DNA: TGTGCCAGCAGCTCAGGGCCGACTAACTATGGCTACACCTTC. Its protein product is CASSSGPTNYGYTF.

This rearrangement joins TRBV6-5 to TRBJ1-2; D is perhaps TRBD1 (6 bases). Germline values: CDR1 MNHEY, CDR2 SVGAGI. There are 14 residues in the CDR3. V lost 8 bases to trimming and J lost 1 base, with 14 bases between them. The CDR3 coding sequence is TGTGCCAGCCGCGCGAGAGGGGGTAACTATGGCTACACCTTC. Translating it yields CASRARGGNYGYTF.

This clone appeared a single time. The chain has TRBV6-5 and TRBJ1-5; 8 bases agree with TRBD1. Losses at the gene ends were 6 bases for V and 9 bases for J; bases not matched to a gene: 7. The CDR3 has 13 residues. Germline V gives CDR1 MNHEY, CDR2 SVGAGI. This CDR3 reads CASSPDRGRPQHF. CDR3 sequence (DNA): TGTGCCAGCAGCCCCGACAGGGGACGGCCCCAGCATTTT.

In its sample, this clone was seen a few times. The chain uses TRBV7-2 and TRBJ2-7; 9 nucleotides agree with TRBD2. Germline CDR1 and CDR2: SGHTA and FQGNSA. Losses at the gene ends were 2 bases for V and 1 base for J; bases not matched to a gene: 6. This CDR3 comprises 16 residues. The CDR3 DNA sequence: TGTGCCAGCAGCTTATATAGGACTAGCGTTTCCTACGAGCAGTACTTC. Its translation: CASSLYRTSVSYEQYF.

This clone was counted a single time. The chain links TRBV19 to TRBJ2-5; 8 bases line up with TRBD2. The germline V gene has CDR1 LNHDA and CDR2 SQIVND (reference sequence). Trimming at V came to 4 bases and at J to 1 base, leaving 2 bases not matched to a gene. The CDR3 consists of 14 residues. The CDR3 sequence is CASSSGGSQETQYF. CDR3 bases: TGTGCCAGTAGTAGCGGGGGGTCCCAAGAGACCCAGTACTTC.

There are a few counts of this clone. V is TRBV2 and J is TRBJ2-1; 14 nucleotides match TRBD2. V trimming: 6 bases; J trimming: 10 bases; junction bases outside the gene matches: 8. This CDR3 is built from 15 residues. Germline-derived CDR1 and CDR2 are SNHLY and FYNNEI. CDR3 in DNA: TGTGCCAGCAGGGGGACTAGCGGGGGCTTTGGGGAGCAGTTCTTC. Its translation is CASRGTSGGFGEQFF.

The V call is TRBV11-3, the J call TRBJ2-1, with TRBD2 matching over 11 bases. J was trimmed by 0 bases and V by 5 bases; bases with no gene match: 3. Germline values: CDR1 SGHNT, CDR2 YENEEA. CDR3 length: 16 amino acids. CDR3 sequence: CASSLSGRASYNEQFF. CDR3 nucleotide sequence: TGTGCCAGCAGCCTTAGCGGGAGGGCCTCCTACAATGAGCAGTTCTTC.

This clone was seen a handful of times. The chain links TRBV19 to TRBJ1-1, with a weak D call TRBD1 (6 bases). V was pared by 6 bases and J by 1 base, with 12 bases between. The CDR3 length is 14 residues. In germline, CDR1 is LNHDA, CDR2 SQIVND (reference sequence). The CDR3: CASSRGHPNTEAFF. CDR3 DNA: TGTGCCAGTAGCAGGGGACACCCGAACACTGAAGCTTTCTTT.

This clone has only a few counts. The J gene is TRBJ2-1, the V gene TRBV7-2; 9 positions match TRBD2. Germline V lookup: CDR1 SGHTA, CDR2 FQGNSA. This CDR3 spans 15 amino acids. Trimming at V came to 3 bases and at J to 0 bases, leaving 0 bases not matched to a gene. The CDR3 sequence is CASSFSGSSYNEQFF. In DNA form, the CDR3 reads TGTGCCAGCAGCTTTAGCGGGAGCTCCTACAATGAGCAGTTCTTC. Complete variable domain (other parts from reference TRBV7-2 and TRBJ2-1): GAGVSQSPSNKVTEKGKDVELRCDPISGHTALYWYRQSLGQGLEFLIYFQGNSAPDKSGLPSDRFSAERTGGSVSTLTIQRTQQEDSAVYLCASSFSGSSYNEQFFGPGTRLTVL.

The chain couples TRBV6-5 to TRBJ1-1; D uncertain. The CDR3 is 13 residues long. V shed 6 bases and J shed 2 bases, with 10 bases lying between them. Germline CDR1 reads MNHEY; CDR2 reads SVGAGI. Written as DNA, the CDR3 is TGTGCCAGCAGGCCATGGCCCAACACTGAAGCTTTCTTT. It translates to CASRPWPNTEAFF.

The chain is built from TRBV5-6 and TRBJ1-2; weak D call: TRBD1 (6 bases). This CDR3 is built from 16 residues. V lost 0 bases, J lost 8 bases, and 20 bases lay in between. CDR1 is SGHDT and CDR2 is YYEEEE in the germline V gene. The CDR3 loop reads CASSLEIRGRREGYTF. In DNA, the CDR3 is TGTGCCAGCAGCTTGGAGATTAGGGGGAGAAGAGAAGGCTACACCTTC.

The rearrangement uses TRBV6-1 and TRBJ2-7; 8 bases are a match to TRBD1. There are 16 residues in the CDR3. CDR1 and CDR2 from the germline V gene are MNHNS and SASEGT. Unmatched junction bases numbered 11, after V lost 0 bases and J lost 7 bases. CDR3 protein: CASSEALGQGSGEQYF. In DNA form, the CDR3 reads TGTGCCAGCAGTGAAGCTCTCGGACAGGGCTCGGGGGAGCAGTACTTC.

The rearrangement uses TRBV21-1 and TRBJ1-2; the D call in the table, TRBD1, was not verified against the DNA. TRBV21-1 corresponds to a pseudogene. This CDR3 comprises 17 residues. This CDR3 is CASSKVKGGEFNYGYTF. Written as DNA, the CDR3 is TGTGCCAGCAGCAAAGTGAAAGGGGGTGAGTTTAACTATGGCTACACCTTC.

This chain joins TRBV30 and TRBJ2-5, with 10 positions matching TRBD2. The V and J ends lost 3 bases and 4 bases, in that order; junction bases with no gene match: 2. The CDR3 is 13 amino acids. Germline V gene data show CDR1 as GTSNPN and CDR2 as SVGIG (reference sequence). In nucleotides, the CDR3 is TGTGCCTGGAGACCTAGCGGGAGAGAGACCCAGTACTTC. Amino acid sequence: CAWRPSGRETQYF.

The chain employs TRBV6-1 and TRBJ1-5, with TRBD1 as a possible D gene (5 bases). V was trimmed by 2 bases and J by 2 bases, leaving 10 bases between them. The length of the CDR3 is 15 residues. Germline V gene lookup returns CDR1 MNHNS and CDR2 SASEGT. The DNA of the CDR3 is TGTGCCAGCAGTGAACAGGCAGGGCGCAATCAGCCCCAGCATTTT. It translates to CASSEQAGRNQPQHF.

Here the CDR3 DNA reads TGTGCCAGCAGTTTAACAACATCTAGCGGATACGAGCAGTACTTC. Protein: CASSLTTSSGYEQYF. This sequence joins TRBV28 and TRBJ2-7; 7 nucleotides agree with TRBD2. CDR3 length: 15 residues. Germline trimming cut 2 bases from V and 4 bases from J; bases unmatched to any gene: 8. In germline, CDR1 is MDHEN, CDR2 SYDVKM. The full variable domain, with the rest looked up from reference TRBV28 and TRBJ2-7, is DVKVTQSSRYLVKRTGEKVFLECVQDMDHENMFWYRQDPGLGLRLIYFSYDVKMKEKGDIPEGYSVSREKKERFSLILESASTNQTSMYLCASSLTTSSGYEQYFGPGTRLTVT.